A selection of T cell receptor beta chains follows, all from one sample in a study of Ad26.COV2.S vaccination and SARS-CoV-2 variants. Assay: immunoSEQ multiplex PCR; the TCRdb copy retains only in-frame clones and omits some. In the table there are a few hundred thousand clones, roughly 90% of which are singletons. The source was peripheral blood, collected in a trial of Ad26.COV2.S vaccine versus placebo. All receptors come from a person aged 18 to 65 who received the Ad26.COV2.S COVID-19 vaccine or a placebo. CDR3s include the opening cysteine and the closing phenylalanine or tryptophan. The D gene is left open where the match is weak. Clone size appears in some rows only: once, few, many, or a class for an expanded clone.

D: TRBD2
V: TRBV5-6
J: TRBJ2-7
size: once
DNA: TGTGCCAGCAGCCCATGGACTAGCGGGACCTACGAGCAGTACTTC
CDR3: CASSPWTSGTYEQYF

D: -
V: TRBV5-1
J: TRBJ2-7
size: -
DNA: TGCGCCAGTAAAGGAGGGACCGCCGGGATTGATGAGCAGTACTTC
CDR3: CASKGGTAGIDEQYF

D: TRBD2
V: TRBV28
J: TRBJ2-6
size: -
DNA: TGTGCCAGCAGTTTTGGGGGGGTTGGGGCCAACGTCCTGACTTTC
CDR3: CASSFGGVGANVLTF

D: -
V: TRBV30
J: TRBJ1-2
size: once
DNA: TGTGCCTGGAGTCAGGATTACGACTATGGCTACACCTTC
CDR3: CAWSQDYDYGYTF

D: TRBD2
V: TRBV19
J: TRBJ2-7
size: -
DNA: TGTGCCAGTAGTATAGCGGGAGGGCCGTATGAGCAGTACTTC
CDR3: CASSIAGGPYEQYF

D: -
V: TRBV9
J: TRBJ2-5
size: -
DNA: TGTGCCAGCAGCGTAGTAGGACAAGAGACCCAGTACTTC
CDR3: CASSVVGQETQYF

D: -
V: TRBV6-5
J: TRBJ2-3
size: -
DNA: TGTGCCAGCAGGACAGGACAGACAAGCACAGATACGCAGTATTTT
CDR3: CASRTGQTSTDTQYF

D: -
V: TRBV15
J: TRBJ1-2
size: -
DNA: TGTGCCACCAGCAGGAGGCAGGGGAACTATGGCTACACCTTC
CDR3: CATSRRQGNYGYTF

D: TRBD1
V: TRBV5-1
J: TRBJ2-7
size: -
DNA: TGCGCCAGCAGCCAGGACAGGAACTCCTACGAGCAGTACTTC
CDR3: CASSQDRNSYEQYF

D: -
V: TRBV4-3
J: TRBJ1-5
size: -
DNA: TGCGCCAGCAGCCAAGACCCCCGGTATAGCAATCAGCCCCAGCATTTT
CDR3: CASSQDPRYSNQPQHF

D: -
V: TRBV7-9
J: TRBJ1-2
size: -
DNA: TGTGCCAGCTCTACTAACTATGGCTACACCTTC
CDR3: CASSTNYGYTF

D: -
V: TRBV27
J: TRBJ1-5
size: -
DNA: TGTGCCAGCAGCCGGGGCACGGGCGGGGCTCAGCCCCAGCATTTT
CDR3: CASSRGTGGAQPQHF

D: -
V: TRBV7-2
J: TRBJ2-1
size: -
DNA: TGTGCCAGCAGCCGCCCGGGGGCTAGCGGATACAATGAGCAGTTCTTC
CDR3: CASSRPGASGYNEQFF

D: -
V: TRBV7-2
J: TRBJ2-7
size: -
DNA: TGTGCCAGCAGCCTCGACCCAGGGGGGCCCACCAACGAGCAGTACTTC
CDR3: CASSLDPGGPTNEQYF

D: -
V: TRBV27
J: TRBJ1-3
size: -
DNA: TGTGCCAGCAGTTTAATGGGGAGCTCTGGAAACACCATATATTTT
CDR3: CASSLMGSSGNTIYF

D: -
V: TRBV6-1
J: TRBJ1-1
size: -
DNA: TGTGCCAGCAGTGAGTTCTTTGGCACTGAAGCTTTCTTT
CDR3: CASSEFFGTEAFF

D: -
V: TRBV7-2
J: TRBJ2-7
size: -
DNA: TGTGCCAGCAGCTTAAGATTCCGTTCAAGCTCCTACGAGCAGTACTTC
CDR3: CASSLRFRSSSYEQYF

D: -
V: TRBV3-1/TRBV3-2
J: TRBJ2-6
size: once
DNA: TGTGCCAGCTCTTTAGGATCTGGGGCCAACGTCCTGACTTTC
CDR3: CASSLGSGANVLTF

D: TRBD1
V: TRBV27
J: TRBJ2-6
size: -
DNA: TGTGCCAGCAGTTTCGCAGGGGGATCCGGGGCCAACGTCCTGACTTTC
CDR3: CASSFAGGSGANVLTF

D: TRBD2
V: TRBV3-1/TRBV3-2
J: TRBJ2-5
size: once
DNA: TGTGCCAGCAGCCCAACGGCGGGGGAAGAGACCCAGTACTTC
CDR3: CASSPTAGEETQYF

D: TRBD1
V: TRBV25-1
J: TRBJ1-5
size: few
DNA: TGTGCCAGCAGAGGGACAGGCAATCAGCCCCAGCATTTT
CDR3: CASRGTGNQPQHF

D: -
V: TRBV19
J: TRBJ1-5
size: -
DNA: TGTGCCAGTAGTATGGGACTACGGTCGGGGATAATCAATCAGCCCCAGCATTTT
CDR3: CASSMGLRSGIINQPQHF

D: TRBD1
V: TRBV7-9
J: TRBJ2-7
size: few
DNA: TGTGCCAGCAGGGGACAGACGATCTTTGAGCAGTACTTC
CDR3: CASRGQTIFEQYF

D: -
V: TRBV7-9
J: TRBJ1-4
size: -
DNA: TGTGCCAGCAGCCTCGCCACAGCGGGGAGTTTTGAAAAACTGTTTTTT
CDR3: CASSLATAGSFEKLFF